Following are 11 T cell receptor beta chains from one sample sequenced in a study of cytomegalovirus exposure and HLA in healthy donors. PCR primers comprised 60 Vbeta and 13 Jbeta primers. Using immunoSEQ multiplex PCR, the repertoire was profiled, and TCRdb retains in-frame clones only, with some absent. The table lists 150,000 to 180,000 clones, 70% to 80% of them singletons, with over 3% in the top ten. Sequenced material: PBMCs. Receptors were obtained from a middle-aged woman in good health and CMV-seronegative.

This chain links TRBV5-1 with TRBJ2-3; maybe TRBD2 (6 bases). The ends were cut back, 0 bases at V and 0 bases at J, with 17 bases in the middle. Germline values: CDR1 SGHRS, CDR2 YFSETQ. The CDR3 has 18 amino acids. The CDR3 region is CASSLADGSLASTDTQYF. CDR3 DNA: TGCGCCAGCAGCTTGGCCGATGGATCCCTAGCGAGCACAGATACGCAGTATTTT.

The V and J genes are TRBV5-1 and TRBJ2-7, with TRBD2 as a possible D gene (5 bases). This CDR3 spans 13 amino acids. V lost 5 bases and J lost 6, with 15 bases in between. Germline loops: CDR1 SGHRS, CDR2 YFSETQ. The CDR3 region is CASSRFGEGEQYF. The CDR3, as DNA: TGCGCCAGCAGTCGGTTCGGGGAAGGCGAGCAGTACTTC.

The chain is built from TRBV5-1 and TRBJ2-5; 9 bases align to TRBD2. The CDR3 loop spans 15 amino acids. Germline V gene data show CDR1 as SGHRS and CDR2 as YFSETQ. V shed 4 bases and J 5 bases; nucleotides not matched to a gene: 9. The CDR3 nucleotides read TGCGCCAGCAGCCGAGCAGCGGGAGGCGGGGAGACCCAGTACTTC. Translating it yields CASSRAAGGGETQYF.

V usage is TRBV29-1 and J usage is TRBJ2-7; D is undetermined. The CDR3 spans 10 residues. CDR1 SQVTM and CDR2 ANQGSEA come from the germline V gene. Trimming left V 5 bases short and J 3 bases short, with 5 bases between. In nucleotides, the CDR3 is TGCAGCGTTCGTAGCTACGAGCAGTACTTC. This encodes CSVRSYEQYF.

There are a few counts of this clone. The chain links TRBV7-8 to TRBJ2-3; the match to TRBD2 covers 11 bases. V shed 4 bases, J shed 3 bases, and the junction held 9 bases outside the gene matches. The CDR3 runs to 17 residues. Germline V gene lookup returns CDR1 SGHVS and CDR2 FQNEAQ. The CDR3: CASSSLTGTSGTDTQYF. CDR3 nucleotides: TGTGCCAGCAGCTCCCTCACCGGGACTAGCGGAACAGATACGCAGTATTTT. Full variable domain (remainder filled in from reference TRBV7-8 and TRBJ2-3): GAGVSQSPRYKVAKRGQDVALRCDPISGHVSLFWYQQALGQGPEFLTYFQNEAQLDKSGLPSDRFFAERPEGSVSTLKIQRTQQEDSAVYLCASSSLTGTSGTDTQYFGPGTRLTVL.

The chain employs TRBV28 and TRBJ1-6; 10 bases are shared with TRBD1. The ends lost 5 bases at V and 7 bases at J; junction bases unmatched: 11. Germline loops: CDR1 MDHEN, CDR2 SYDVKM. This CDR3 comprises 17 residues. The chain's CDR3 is CASSPPPGTGDNSPLHF. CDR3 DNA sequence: TGTGCCAGCAGTCCTCCACCCGGGACAGGGGACAATTCACCCCTCCACTTT.

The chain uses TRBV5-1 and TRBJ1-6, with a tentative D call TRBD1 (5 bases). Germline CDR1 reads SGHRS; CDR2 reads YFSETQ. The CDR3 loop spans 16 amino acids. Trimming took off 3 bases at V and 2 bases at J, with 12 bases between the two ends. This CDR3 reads CASSSGRVAYNSPLHF. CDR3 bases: TGCGCCAGCAGCTCCGGCAGGGTGGCCTATAATTCACCCCTCCACTTT.

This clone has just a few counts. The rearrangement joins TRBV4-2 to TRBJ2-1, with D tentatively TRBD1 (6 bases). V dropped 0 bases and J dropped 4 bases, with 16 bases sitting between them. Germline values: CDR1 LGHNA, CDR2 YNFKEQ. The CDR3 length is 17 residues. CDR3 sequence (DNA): TGTGCCAGCAGCCAAGAGTTAGGTGAAGGGGGATACAATGAGCAGTTCTTC. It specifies CASSQELGEGGYNEQFF.

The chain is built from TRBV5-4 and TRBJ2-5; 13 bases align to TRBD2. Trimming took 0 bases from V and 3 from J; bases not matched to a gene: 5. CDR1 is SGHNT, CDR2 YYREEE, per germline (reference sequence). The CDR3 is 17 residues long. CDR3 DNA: TGTGCCAGCAGCTTGGGACTAGCGGGGGGACTTAAAGAGACCCAGTACTTC. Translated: CASSLGLAGGLKETQYF.

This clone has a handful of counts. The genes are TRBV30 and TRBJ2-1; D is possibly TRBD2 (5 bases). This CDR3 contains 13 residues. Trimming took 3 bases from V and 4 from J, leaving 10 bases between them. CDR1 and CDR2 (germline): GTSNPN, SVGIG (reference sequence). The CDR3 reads CAWSRGNYNEQFF. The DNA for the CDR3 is TGTGCCTGGAGCAGAGGGAATTACAATGAGCAGTTCTTC. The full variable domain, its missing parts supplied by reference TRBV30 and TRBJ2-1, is SQTIHQWPATLVQPVGSPLSLECTVEGTSNPNLYWYRQAAGRGLQLLFYSVGIGQISSEVPQNLSASRPQDRQFILSSKKLLLSDSGFYLCAWSRGNYNEQFFGPGTRLTVL.

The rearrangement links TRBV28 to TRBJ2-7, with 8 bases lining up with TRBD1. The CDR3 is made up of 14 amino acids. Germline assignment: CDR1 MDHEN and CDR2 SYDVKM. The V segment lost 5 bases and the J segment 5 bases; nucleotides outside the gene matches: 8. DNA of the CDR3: TGTGCCAGCAGTGCACTAGGACAGGGTCACGAGCAGTACTTC. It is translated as CASSALGQGHEQYF.